This T cell receptor (beta chain) was sequenced in a study of T cells in Graves' hyperthyroidism and ophthalmopathy. About the study: Peripheral blood sampling occurred at initial diagnosis, before any treatment.

Uncontrolled infections, other autoimmune diseases, pregnancy or lactation led to exclusion of patients. PBMCs were sourced from roughly 9.3 ml fresh peripheral blood. Using RNA transcripts as the source, TCR beta CDR3 regions were amplified. HTBI primers were employed in a first-round RT-PCR of the TCR CDR3. TCRdb ran MiXCR on the multiplex PCR reads and lists one entry per CDR3 protein. The repertoire includes hundreds of thousands of distinct CDR3 sequences, 14% of them detected once, and around 13% sits in the top ten. Germline assignment: CDR1 SQVTM and CDR2 ANQGSEA. Trimming shortened V by 7 bases and J by 7 bases, and 17 bases separated the two germline ends. The CDR3 has 13 amino acids. This clonotype was seen a handful of times. Its target is not known. Findings and caveats of the study: By a 13 V-J model, ophthalmopathy was set apart from stable hyperthyroidism.

This rearrangement joins TRBV29-1 to TRBJ1-5; perhaps TRBD1 as D (5 bases). The sequenced sample consisted of blood. This receptor was obtained from a woman aged 50 to 60 with Graves' ophthalmopathy. CDR3 amino acids: CSAAGTPGQPQHF. In DNA form, the CDR3 reads TGCAGCGCCGCCGGGACCCCTGGGCAGCCCCAGCATTTT.